What follows are 29 T cell receptor beta chains derived from one specimen sequenced in a study of OX40 agonist ivuxolimab in advanced cancers. The table came from immunoSEQ multiplex PCR; TCRdb's copy has only in-frame clones and leaves some out. The table has tens of thousands of clones, more than 75% seen once. Sequenced here: CD4+ or CD8+ T cells sorted from blood, sampled in a trial of the OX40 agonist ivuxolimab. These receptors originate from an adult with an advanced solid tumor such as melanoma, head and neck, liver or kidney cancer.

This clone showed up just a few times. The chain is built from TRBV4-1 and TRBJ1-2, with no clear D. The CDR3 contains 15 residues. Per germline, CDR1 MGHRA and CDR2 YSYEKL. The V gene lost 7 bases and the J gene lost 7 bases, with 22 bases spanning the gap. The CDR3 DNA reads as TGCGCCAGCACCCGTTTCGGGAACAAAGACGTTGGCTACACCTTC. As protein: CASTRFGNKDVGYTF.

The chain carries TRBV7-9 and TRBJ2-7; D unresolved. CDR3 size: 11 residues. The V and J ends lost 4 bases and 3 bases respectively, with 4 bases between them. Looked up from germline, CDR1 is SEHNR and CDR2 is FQNEAQ (reference sequence). Here the CDR3 DNA reads TGTGCCAGCAGCTCAGACTACGAGCAGTACTTC. Protein product: CASSSDYEQYF.

J is TRBJ2-1 and V is TRBV6-5; 8 bases are a match to TRBD2. The length of the CDR3 is 15 residues. The J segment lost 4 bases and the V segment lost 7 bases, leaving 9 bases of the junction unmatched. Germline V gene data show CDR1 as MNHEY and CDR2 as SVGAGI. The CDR3 sequence: CASTASAGGYNEQFF. The CDR3 nucleotides read TGTGCCAGCACCGCCTCTGCGGGGGGTTACAATGAGCAGTTCTTC.

On this clone: At the DNA level, this CDR3 is encoded by other sequences in the same sample as well. CDR3 bases: TGTGCCAGCAGCCCCGGGACAGCAAACTATGGCTACACCTTC. Translation: CASSPGTANYGYTF. The chain uses TRBV6-6 and TRBJ1-2, with TRBD1 identical over 7 bases. The trim removed 6 bases at V and 2 bases at J, leaving 6 bases unmatched. The CDR3 extends over 14 amino acids. CDR1 is MNHNY and CDR2 is SVGAGI in the germline V gene (reference sequence).

Concerning this clone: The same CDR3 also results from other DNA sequences found in this sample. This chain joins TRBV11-2 and TRBJ2-7; D is uncertain. Trimming stripped 3 bases from V and 2 bases from J, with 8 bases between. The CDR3 contains 13 residues. Germline V gene data show CDR1 as SGHAT and CDR2 as FQNNGV. This CDR3 reads CASSFRTPYEQYF. The CDR3 nucleotides read TGTGCCAGCAGCTTCCGGACCCCCTACGAGCAGTACTTC.

This chain uses TRBV7-2 with TRBJ2-4; D ambiguous. The CDR3 length is 12 residues. V gave up 4 bases and J gave up 7 bases, with 8 bases separating them. CDR1 is SGHTA and CDR2 is FQGNSA in the germline V gene. The CDR3 sequence is CASSYSGNIQYF. CDR3 in DNA: TGTGCCAGCAGCTACTCCGGGAACATTCAGTACTTC.

In its sample, this clone was seen a few times. The chain joins TRBV7-2 to TRBJ2-7; no firm D call. Germline values: CDR1 SGHTA, CDR2 FQGNSA. The CDR3 has 14 residues. Trimming took off 2 bases at V and 4 bases at J, with 12 bases between the two ends. CDR3 amino acids: CASSLNPGPYEQYV. CDR3 bases: TGTGCCAGCAGCTTAAACCCGGGCCCTTACGAGCAGTACGTC.

The chain joins TRBV5-6 to TRBJ2-5; D is unclear. The CDR3 sequence is 13 residues long. Trimming took 0 bases from V and 5 from J, leaving 8 bases between them. Germline CDR1 and CDR2: SGHDT and YYEEEE. The CDR3 spells CASSLVVQETQYF. The CDR3 bases are TGTGCCAGCAGCTTGGTGGTGCAGGAGACCCAGTACTTC.

The V gene is TRBV4-1, the J gene TRBJ1-3; TRBD1 matches 11 bases. CDR1 and CDR2 (germline): MGHRA, YSYEKL. V lost 1 base and J lost 4; bases outside the gene matches: 3. The CDR3 is 16 amino acids. CDR3 loop: CASSQAGQGGGNTIYF. DNA of the CDR3: TGCGCCAGCAGCCAAGCGGGACAGGGGGGAGGAAACACCATATATTTT.

The chain has TRBV6-5 and TRBJ1-5, with a possible D match to TRBD1 (6 bases). Germline lookup yields CDR1 MNHEY and CDR2 SVGAGI. V lost 5 bases to trimming and J lost 0 bases, with 8 bases between them. The CDR3 extends over 14 amino acids. This CDR3 is CASSGDNSNQPQHF. The DNA of the CDR3 is TGTGCCAGCAGTGGGGACAATAGCAATCAGCCCCAGCATTTT.

The V gene is TRBV28, the J gene TRBJ1-1; D unresolved. Germline V gives CDR1 MDHEN, CDR2 SYDVKM. The CDR3 runs to 13 residues. The V end was cut by 5 bases, the J end by 6 bases, with 13 bases between. The CDR3 sequence: CASSPMAASEAFF. As DNA, the CDR3 is TGTGCCAGCAGTCCTATGGCGGCATCTGAAGCTTTCTTT. Looking up the rest from reference TRBV28 and TRBJ1-1 gives the full variable domain: DVKVTQSSRYLVKRTGEKVFLECVQDMDHENMFWYRQDPGLGLRLIYFSYDVKMKEKGDIPEGYSVSREKKERFSLILESASTNQTSMYLCASSPMAASEAFFGQGTRLTVV.

The chain couples TRBV7-8 to TRBJ1-5; D is undetermined. Germline V gene lookup returns CDR1 SGHVS and CDR2 FQNEAQ. The CDR3 extends over 14 amino acids. Trimming removed 1 base at V and 6 bases at J, with 10 bases between. This CDR3 reads CASSLVRGIQPQHF. The CDR3 DNA sequence: TGTGCCAGCAGCTTAGTTCGAGGGATTCAGCCCCAGCATTTT.

The chain recombines TRBV11-2 with TRBJ2-1, with no clear D. CDR1 and CDR2 (germline): SGHAT, FQNNGV. The CDR3 covers 15 residues. The V and J ends lost 0 bases and 4 bases respectively, with 10 bases between them. The CDR3 DNA reads as TGTGCCAGCAGCTTAGAGGCTAGGGTATACAATGAGCAGTTCTTC. This gives the protein CASSLEARVYNEQFF.

This rearrangement joins TRBV2 to TRBJ2-7; TRBD2 is a possible D gene (5 bases). This CDR3 is 14 amino acids long. CDR1 is SNHLY and CDR2 is FYNNEI in the germline V gene. The germline V and J ends were trimmed by 2 bases and 5 bases, with 13 bases remaining between them. The CDR3 DNA follows: TGTGCCAGCAGTGAATCGGGGTTACGAGACGAGCAGTACTTC. It is translated as CASSESGLRDEQYF.

The table lists this clone with a few counts. This chain connects TRBV19 to TRBJ2-3; D gene ambiguous. Trimming pared 5 bases from V and 2 bases from J, leaving 11 bases between. CDR3 length equals 14 residues. The germline V gene encodes CDR1 LNHDA and CDR2 SQIVND (reference sequence). CDR3 nucleotides: TGTGCCAGTAGTCTTAATGGGCCCACAGATACGCAGTATTTT. This encodes CASSLNGPTDTQYF. The full variable domain, its missing parts supplied by reference TRBV19 and TRBJ2-3, is DGGITQSPKYLFRKEGQNVTLSCEQNLNHDAMYWYRQDPGQGLRLIYYSQIVNDFQKGDIAEGYSVSREKKESFPLTVTSAQKNPTAFYLCASSLNGPTDTQYFGPGTRLTVL.

V and J are TRBV19 and TRBJ1-1, with a weak D call TRBD1 (5 bases). Germline V gene lookup returns CDR1 LNHDA and CDR2 SQIVND (reference sequence). The V end lost 4 bases, the J end lost 7 bases, and 19 bases lay between the germline ends. The CDR3 length is 15 residues. The CDR3 region is CASSTPGRVQIEAFF. In DNA form, the CDR3 reads TGTGCCAGTAGTACCCCGGGGCGGGTTCAGATTGAAGCTTTCTTT.

This clone was observed a handful of times. The chain combines TRBV5-1 with TRBJ1-4; 10 bases fit TRBD1. Trimming at V came to 3 bases and at J to 1 base, leaving 12 bases not matched to a gene. From germline, CDR1 is SGHRS and CDR2 YFSETQ. The CDR3 consists of 19 residues. The chain's CDR3 is CASSSGTGTGARTNEKLFF. The CDR3 nucleotides read TGCGCCAGCAGCTCCGGGACCGGGACAGGGGCCCGAACTAATGAAAAACTGTTTTTT.

This clone was seen once. The chain couples TRBV11-3 to TRBJ2-2; 8 nucleotides agree with TRBD1. CDR3 length: 15 amino acids. V lost 5 bases, J lost 3 bases, and 5 bases stayed unmatched. The germline CDR1 and CDR2 sequences are SGHNT and YENEEA. The CDR3 spells CASSNGQGDTGELFF. CDR3 in DNA: TGTGCCAGCAGCAACGGACAGGGTGACACCGGGGAGCTGTTTTTT.

The CDR3 spells CASSRFTDTQYF. The CDR3 coding sequence is TGTGCCAGCAGCCGCTTCACAGATACGCAGTATTTT. The V call is TRBV14, the J call TRBJ2-3; no definite D call. CDR1 and CDR2 (germline): SGHDN, FVKESK. The CDR3 loop spans 12 amino acids. V dropped 4 bases and J dropped 2 bases, with 4 bases sitting between them.

There are a few counts of this clone. V usage is TRBV10-3 and J usage is TRBJ2-3, with D unclear. CDR1 and CDR2 from the germline V gene are ENHRY and SYGVKD. The CDR3 contains 15 residues. The V gene lost 0 bases and the J gene lost 0 bases, with 7 bases spanning the gap. The CDR3: CAISESSRSTDTQYF. The DNA for the CDR3 is TGTGCCATCAGTGAGTCTTCCAGGAGCACAGATACGCAGTATTTT.

The genes are TRBV7-9 and TRBJ2-5; the match to TRBD2 covers 14 bases. This CDR3 region has 16 residues. J gave up 4 bases and V 5 bases, and 6 bases lay outside the gene matches. Germline values: CDR1 SEHNR, CDR2 FQNEAQ (reference sequence). The CDR3 nucleotides are TGTGCCAGCAGCACGGGACTAGCGGGAGCAAGAGAGACCCAGTACTTC. Translating gives CASSTGLAGARETQYF. Supplemented by reference TRBV7-9 and TRBJ2-5, the full variable domain reads DTGVSQNPRHKITKRGQNVTFRCDPISEHNRLYWYRQTLGQGPEFLTYFQNEAQLEKSRLLSDRFSAERPKGSFSTLEIQRTEQGDSAMYLCASSTGLAGARETQYFGPGTRLLVL.

This chain joins TRBV18 and TRBJ1-1; 9 nucleotides line up with TRBD1. Per germline, CDR1 KGHSH and CDR2 LQKENI. After removal of 5 bases from V and 11 bases from J, the junction contained 9 bases not matched to a gene. CDR3 length equals 13 residues. The CDR3 coding sequence is TGTGCCAGCTCATCAGGACAGGGGTGGATGGCTTTCTTT. Residues: CASSSGQGWMAFF.

The chain links TRBV28 to TRBJ1-3; D unclear. The V end was cut by 7 bases, the J end by 7 bases, with 20 bases between. CDR1 MDHEN and CDR2 SYDVKM come from the germline V gene. This CDR3 contains 15 residues. The CDR3: CASTVLSPGGNTIYF. For the CDR3, the DNA is TGTGCCAGCACCGTGCTTTCCCCAGGAGGGAACACCATATATTTT. The whole variable domain, filled in from reference TRBV28 and TRBJ1-3, reads DVKVTQSSRYLVKRTGEKVFLECVQDMDHENMFWYRQDPGLGLRLIYFSYDVKMKEKGDIPEGYSVSREKKERFSLILESASTNQTSMYLCASTVLSPGGNTIYFGEGSWLTVV.

The V gene is TRBV5-6, the J gene TRBJ2-7; TRBD1 matches 8 bases. J gave up 2 bases and V 6 bases, and 16 bases lay outside the gene matches. Germline CDR1 reads SGHDT; CDR2 reads YYEEEE. The CDR3 sequence is 17 residues long. The CDR3 coding sequence is TGTGCCAGCAACAAACCAGACCTCCGGGACAGGACCTACGAGCAGTACTTC. It is translated as CASNKPDLRDRTYEQYF.

Written as DNA, the CDR3 is TGTGCCAGCAGCTTAGCGGGGTCAGGCCTTGAAAAACTGTTTTTT. This translates into CASSLAGSGLEKLFF. V is TRBV7-9 and J is TRBJ1-4; no reliable D call. Germline V CDR1 and CDR2: SEHNR, FQNEAQ (reference sequence). The CDR3 has 15 amino acids. V gave up 0 bases and J gave up 7 bases, with 12 bases separating them.

This clone was counted a single time. The genes are TRBV28 and TRBJ1-2, with a tentative D call TRBD1 (6 bases). The ends were cut back, 6 bases at V and 5 bases at J, with 13 bases in the middle. Germline lookup yields CDR1 MDHEN and CDR2 SYDVKM. The CDR3 is 13 residues long. CDR3 protein: CASRTTGFYGYTF. The DNA for the CDR3 is TGTGCCAGCAGAACTACAGGGTTTTATGGCTACACCTTC.

Only a few counts were recorded for this clone. The chain combines TRBV5-4 with TRBJ2-3, with D unresolved. Germline-derived CDR1 and CDR2 are SGHNT and YYREEE (reference sequence). The CDR3 sequence is 11 residues long. V lost 10 bases, J lost 2 bases, and 8 bases lay in between. The CDR3 protein is CASGLTDTQYF. The CDR3 nucleotides read TGTGCCTCGGGCCTCACAGATACGCAGTATTTT.

This chain uses TRBV10-3 with TRBJ2-7; D is unresolved. Trimming stripped 2 bases from V and 6 bases from J, with 8 bases between. The CDR3 covers 12 residues. Germline lookup yields CDR1 ENHRY and CDR2 SYGVKD. The DNA of the CDR3 is TGTGCCATCAGTGAGAACGACGGCGAGCAGTACGTC. It translates to CAISENDGEQYV.

The chain combines TRBV6-6 with TRBJ2-7; D perhaps matches TRBD2 (6 bases). The CDR3 contains 15 residues. Trimming took off 6 bases at V and 4 bases at J, with 19 bases between the two ends. Per the germline V gene, CDR1 is MNHNY and CDR2 is SVGAGI (reference sequence). CDR3 sequence reads: CASSPSGRRGYEQYF. The CDR3, as DNA: TGTGCCAGCAGCCCGTCCGGACGGAGGGGTTACGAGCAGTACTTC.